One sample yielded the 30 T cell receptor beta chains listed below, sequenced in a study of blood T cell repertoires in COVID-19. Here immunoSEQ multiplex PCR was the method, and the copy in TCRdb shows in-frame clones only, minus some. The table lists roughly 200,000 clones, over 80% of them singletons. Sequenced sample: peripheral blood. These receptors were taken from a woman between 40 and 50 years old with COVID-19, enrolled during active disease.

The V gene is TRBV7-9, the J gene TRBJ1-5; tentative D call: TRBD1 (5 bases). Trimming shortened V by 0 bases and J by 7 bases, and 13 bases separated the two germline ends. CDR3 length: 15 amino acids. Germline V lookup: CDR1 SEHNR, CDR2 FQNEAQ (reference sequence). In DNA, the CDR3 is TGTGCCAGCAGCTTAGCGTCAGGGTATCAACAGCCCCAGCATTTT. This encodes CASSLASGYQQPQHF.

This clone came up a few times. This chain links TRBV5-4 with TRBJ2-1, with 9 bases matching TRBD2. CDR3 length: 17 residues. CDR1 is SGHNT, CDR2 YYREEE, per germline (reference sequence). V trimming: 0 bases; J trimming: 9 bases; junction bases outside the gene matches: 13. CDR3 amino acids: CASSLASSSGGGIEQFF. The CDR3 DNA follows: TGTGCCAGCAGCTTGGCCTCTAGTAGCGGGGGTGGAATTGAGCAGTTCTTC. Drawing the rest from reference TRBV5-4 and TRBJ2-1, the complete variable domain is ETGVTQSPTHLIKTRGQQVTLRCSSQSGHNTVSWYQQALGQGPQFIFQYYREEENGRGNFPPRFSGLQFPNYSSELNVNALELDDSALYLCASSLASSSGGGIEQFFGPGTRLTVL.

This chain connects TRBV4-1 to TRBJ2-1; 9 bases agree with TRBD2. With V trimmed by 4 bases and J by 6 bases, 4 bases remained unmatched. CDR3 length: 14 residues. Germline values: CDR1 MGHRA, CDR2 YSYEKL. The CDR3 bases are TGCGCCAGCAGCCGCCAACTAGCGGGCAATGAGCAGTTCTTC. Residues: CASSRQLAGNEQFF.

This clone came up once. CDR3 region: CASSIGTPYVDTQYF. CDR3 DNA: TGTGCCAGTAGTATTGGGACTCCTTACGTGGATACGCAGTATTTT. The chain recombines TRBV19 with TRBJ2-3; possibly TRBD2 for D (6 bases). Germline V gene lookup returns CDR1 LNHDA and CDR2 SQIVND (reference sequence). V gave up 3 bases and J gave up 6 bases, with 16 bases separating them. The CDR3 spans 15 residues. Together with reference TRBV19 and TRBJ2-3, the CDR3 gives the full variable domain: DGGITQSPKYLFRKEGQNVTLSCEQNLNHDAMYWYRQDPGQGLRLIYYSQIVNDFQKGDIAEGYSVSREKKESFPLTVTSAQKNPTAFYLCASSIGTPYVDTQYFGPGTRLTVL.

This sequence joins TRBV6-5 and TRBJ1-2; D not certain. The V end was cut by 0 bases, the J end by 3 bases, with 14 bases between. The CDR3 covers 16 residues. Germline CDR1 MNHEY, CDR2 SVGAGI. The CDR3 loop is CASSYSMTPVDYGYTF. CDR3 DNA sequence: TGTGCCAGCAGTTACTCGATGACACCCGTGGACTATGGCTACACCTTC.

The gene calls are TRBV11-3 and TRBJ2-3, with 8 bases matching TRBD1. The CDR3 extends over 13 amino acids. The ends lost 4 bases at V and 4 bases at J; junction bases unmatched: 1. Germline CDR1 reads SGHNT; CDR2 reads YENEEA. CDR3 region: CASSSRGPDTQYF. CDR3 sequence (DNA): TGTGCCAGCAGCTCCAGGGGGCCAGATACGCAGTATTTT.

This rearrangement joins TRBV18 to TRBJ1-2, with 7 bases fitting TRBD1. The CDR3 length is 14 residues. Germline CDR1 is KGHSH and CDR2 is LQKENI. V gave up 4 bases and J gave up 5 bases; unmatched junction bases: 7. The DNA of the CDR3 is TGTGCCAGCTCACTACGACAGGGAGAATATGGCTACACCTTC. Protein: CASSLRQGEYGYTF. The whole variable domain, filled in from reference TRBV18 and TRBJ1-2, reads NAGVMQNPRHLVRRRGQEARLRCSPMKGHSHVYWYRQLPEEGLKFMVYLQKENIIDESGMPKERFSAEFPKEGPSILRIQQVVRGDSAAYFCASSLRQGEYGYTFGSGTRLTVV.

The gene calls are TRBV4-1 and TRBJ2-3; possibly TRBD2 for D (5 bases). The CDR3 runs to 16 residues. Germline values: CDR1 MGHRA, CDR2 YSYEKL. Deletions cut 5 bases from V and 4 bases from J, with 19 bases between. The CDR3 DNA sequence: TGCGCCAGCAGCTCAACCGGATGGACTGCGTCAGATACGCAGTATTTT. Translating gives CASSSTGWTASDTQYF.

V is TRBV10-3 and J is TRBJ2-1, with 7 bases matching TRBD2. The CDR3 runs 13 residues. Germline V lookup: CDR1 ENHRY, CDR2 SYGVKD. After removal of 0 bases from V and 15 bases from J, the junction contained 8 bases not matched to a gene. CDR3 bases: TGTGCCATCAGTGAGTCAAGCCAGCGGGGCCGGTTCTTC. Its translation: CAISESSQRGRFF.

The rearrangement links TRBV18 to TRBJ1-6; TRBD1 aligns across 11 bases. With V trimmed by 3 bases and J by 7 bases, 5 bases remained unmatched. Germline V lookup: CDR1 KGHSH, CDR2 LQKENI. This CDR3 is built from 16 residues. Here the CDR3 reads CASSPRGTGGNSPLHF. The CDR3 DNA sequence: TGTGCCAGCTCACCGAGAGGGACAGGGGGGAATTCACCCCTCCACTTT.

The CDR3 protein is CASSLVGNSEQFF. CDR3 bases: TGTGCCAGCAGCTTGGTGGGCAACAGTGAGCAGTTCTTC. The V call is TRBV5-4, the J call TRBJ2-1, with D unresolved. The CDR3 contains 13 residues. V shed 0 bases and J shed 9 bases, with 10 bases lying between them. Germline-derived CDR1 and CDR2 are SGHNT and YYREEE (reference sequence).

The rearrangement uses TRBV19 and TRBJ2-1; 7 nucleotides match TRBD2. Germline CDR1 reads LNHDA; CDR2 reads SQIVND (reference sequence). The CDR3 sequence is 14 residues long. V was clipped by 7 bases and J by 5 bases; unmatched bases: 8. The CDR3 loop is CASTRTSDHNEQFF. For the CDR3, the DNA is TGTGCCAGTACGAGGACTAGTGACCACAATGAGCAGTTCTTC.

The chain uses TRBV6-5 and TRBJ2-3, with a weak D call TRBD2 (5 bases). V was shortened by 5 bases and J by 11 bases, with 11 bases between the two germline ends. The germline V gene encodes CDR1 MNHEY and CDR2 SVGAGI. CDR3 length: 11 amino acids. The CDR3 nucleotides read TGTGCCAGCAGTACTCCGGGGAGGCAGTATTTT. This translates into CASSTPGRQYF.

The chain couples TRBV19 to TRBJ1-2, with 9 bases lining up with TRBD1. The CDR3 consists of 15 residues. Germline CDR1 and CDR2: LNHDA and SQIVND (reference sequence). V shed 4 bases, J shed 4 bases, and the junction held 7 bases outside the gene matches. The CDR3 DNA follows: TGTGCCAGTAGTAACAGGGGGCGCATCAGCTATGGCTACACCTTC. Translation gives CASSNRGRISYGYTF. The full variable domain, rest sourced from reference TRBV19 and TRBJ1-2, is DGGITQSPKYLFRKEGQNVTLSCEQNLNHDAMYWYRQDPGQGLRLIYYSQIVNDFQKGDIAEGYSVSREKKESFPLTVTSAQKNPTAFYLCASSNRGRISYGYTFGSGTRLTVV.

This clone has only one observation. The rearrangement joins TRBV7-9 to TRBJ1-4; D call uncertain. The ends were cut back, 5 bases at V and 0 bases at J, with 7 bases in the middle. This CDR3 is 14 amino acids long. Germline V gives CDR1 SEHNR, CDR2 FQNEAQ (reference sequence). The CDR3 is CASSGDATNEKLFF. CDR3 coding DNA: TGTGCCAGCAGCGGAGATGCAACTAATGAAAAACTGTTTTTT.

J is TRBJ1-1 and V is TRBV5-4; TRBD1 might be the D (5 bases). The CDR3 contains 13 residues. Per germline, CDR1 SGHNT and CDR2 YYREEE (reference sequence). Trimming left V 1 base short and J 3 bases short, with 7 bases between. CDR3 sequence (DNA): TGTGCCAGCAGCTTGATCAGGGACACTGAAGCTTTCTTT. Protein sequence: CASSLIRDTEAFF.

The V gene is TRBV7-2, the J gene TRBJ1-1, with unresolved D. V was trimmed by 2 bases and J by 2 bases, leaving 12 bases between them. Germline V gene sequence: CDR1 SGHTA, CDR2 FQGNSA. There are 15 residues in the CDR3. CDR3 region: CASSLSAGLNTEAFF. The CDR3 DNA sequence: TGTGCCAGCAGCTTATCTGCAGGTCTAAACACTGAAGCTTTCTTT.

The J gene is TRBJ1-2, the V gene TRBV6-1; maybe TRBD1 (5 bases). CDR1 is MNHNS and CDR2 is SASEGT in the germline V gene. Trimming removed 2 bases at V and 8 bases at J, with 24 bases between. The CDR3 totals 17 residues. The CDR3 nucleotides are TGTGCCAGCAGTGAAACCCCTAACAGGTCTACTTTCCGAGGCTACACCTTC. This gives the protein CASSETPNRSTFRGYTF.

This chain uses TRBV12-3 or TRBV12-4 with TRBJ1-1, with D tentatively TRBD1 (6 bases). The CDR3 is 12 residues long. V lost 4 bases and J lost 7, with 10 bases in between. CDR3 sequence: CASSSGQFEAFF. CDR3 bases: TGTGCCAGCAGTTCCGGACAGTTTGAAGCTTTCTTT.

The rearrangement joins TRBV10-3 to TRBJ1-5; D uncertain. This CDR3 spans 13 amino acids. The germline gives CDR1 ENHRY, CDR2 SYGVKD. V was shortened by 0 bases and J by 6 bases, with 6 bases between the two germline ends. The CDR3 here is CAISESTGQPQHF. CDR3 in DNA: TGTGCCATCAGTGAGTCGACGGGTCAGCCCCAGCATTTT.

The V gene is TRBV3-1 (or the pseudogene TRBV3-2), the J gene TRBJ1-1; maybe TRBD1 (6 bases). The V and J ends lost 1 base and 2 bases respectively, with 14 bases between them. Germline CDR1 reads LGHDT; CDR2 reads YNNKEL (reference sequence). The CDR3 loop spans 16 amino acids. The CDR3 protein is CASSQGGPGINTEAFF. As DNA, the CDR3 is TGTGCCAGCAGCCAAGGGGGGCCTGGGATAAACACTGAAGCTTTCTTT.

This chain links TRBV19 with TRBJ2-7; D unresolved. V lost 4 bases and J 7 bases, leaving 14 bases between the germline ends. Looked up from germline, CDR1 is LNHDA and CDR2 is SQIVND (reference sequence). The CDR3 loop spans 13 amino acids. CDR3 amino acids: CASSNVHEEEQYF. The CDR3 DNA is TGTGCCAGTAGTAACGTCCATGAGGAAGAGCAGTACTTC.

The genes are TRBV28 and TRBJ1-2; 8 positions match TRBD1. The CDR3 is 15 residues long. Germline-derived CDR1 and CDR2 are MDHEN and SYDVKM. The trim removed 9 bases at V and 0 bases at J, leaving 9 bases unmatched. As DNA, the CDR3 is TGTGCCAGTCGGGACAGGATCCCATCTAACTATGGCTACACCTTC. It is translated as CASRDRIPSNYGYTF.

The rearrangement joins TRBV18 to TRBJ2-7; the D gene is possibly TRBD1 (5 bases). Trimming removed 6 bases from V and 7 bases from J, with 13 bases in between. Germline V CDR1 and CDR2: KGHSH, LQKENI. This CDR3 is built from 12 residues. The DNA for the CDR3 is TGTGCCAGCTCGGTCGGCCAGGGAGAGCAGTACTTC. As protein: CASSVGQGEQYF.

The CDR3 loop is CASSLGDFTRDEQFF. The CDR3 DNA follows: TGTGCCAGCAGCCTCGGGGACTTCACTCGCGATGAGCAGTTCTTC. The chain couples TRBV7-9 to TRBJ2-1; D is perhaps TRBD2 (6 bases). CDR3 length equals 15 residues. With 5 bases removed from V and 8 bases from J, the gap between germline ends came to 19 bases. CDR1 and CDR2 from the germline V gene are SEHNR and FQNEAQ (reference sequence).

The chain couples TRBV9 to TRBJ1-6; 7 nucleotides agree with TRBD1. V was pared by 6 bases and J by 9 bases, with 9 bases of the junction left unmatched. This CDR3 is 14 amino acids long. Germline CDR1 SGDLS, CDR2 YYNGEE. CDR3 DNA: TGTGCCAGCAACCCACAGGGGATCGGTTCACCCCTCCACTTT. This gives the protein CASNPQGIGSPLHF.

The rearrangement joins TRBV27 to TRBJ2-7, with 9 positions matching TRBD2. The CDR3 runs to 17 residues. After removal of 6 bases from V and 6 bases from J, the junction contained 18 bases not matched to a gene. Germline V gene lookup returns CDR1 MNHEY and CDR2 SMNVEV (reference sequence). In nucleotides, the CDR3 is TGTGCCAGCAGCCACCCAGGCGCTAGCGGGACGCGTGCCGAGCAGTACTTC. This translates into CASSHPGASGTRAEQYF.

On this clone itself: A junction end diverges from the germline sequence, so it may reflect a read error. The rearrangement links TRBV24-1 to TRBJ2-3, with D hard to call. Per the germline V gene, CDR1 is KGHDR and CDR2 is SFDVKD. The CDR3 length is 15 residues. The CDR3 sequence: CAPRWAVLRTDTQYF. In DNA form, the CDR3 reads TGTGCCCCCAGGTGGGCAGTCCTACGCACAGATACGCAGTATTTT.

The chain is built from TRBV19 and TRBJ1-4; D gene ambiguous. Deletions cut 3 bases from V and 3 bases from J, with 14 bases between. CDR3 size: 16 residues. Germline-derived CDR1 and CDR2 are LNHDA and SQIVND (reference sequence). The CDR3 sequence: CASSISSAAANEKLFF. Here the CDR3 DNA reads TGTGCCAGTAGTATTTCCAGCGCGGCCGCTAATGAAAAACTGTTTTTT.

The chain links TRBV5-1 to TRBJ1-4; 8 nucleotides align to TRBD1. V was clipped by 1 base and J by 4 bases; unmatched bases: 0. CDR3 length: 14 amino acids. In germline, CDR1 is SGHRS, CDR2 YFSETQ. CDR3 in amino acids: CASSLTGGNEKLFF. CDR3 nucleotides: TGCGCCAGCAGCTTGACAGGGGGTAATGAAAAACTGTTTTTT.